This TCR beta chain was identified in a study of Ad26.COV2.S vaccination and SARS-CoV-2 variants. In the study overall: Ad26.COV2.S shots went into the muscle once or twice, 56 days apart.

The method was immunoSEQ multiplex PCR; TCRdb's version includes in-frame clones alone and lacks a portion of them. The table lists about 350,000 clones, around 83% of them singletons, with approximately 3.5% in the top ten. Turning to this clone: Its matching antigen is unknown.

The study's findings and limits: Recipients given vaccine exceeded placebo recipients in spike-specific TCR breadth. Vaccine recipients and placebo recipients showed similar non-spike TCR breadth. The analyses of TCR breadth and depth may have understated the size of total T cell responses.

Treatment given: roughly 18 received Ad26.COV2.S at low or high dose, single or two shots; several received placebo; per-sample allocation not given. Sampling took place 63 days after the first vaccine or placebo injection. Germline CDR1 SGHTA, CDR2 FQGNSA. This CDR3 region has 14 residues. The V and J ends lost 0 bases and 7 bases respectively, with 10 bases between them. The clonotype originates from a person between 18 and 65 years old who received the Ad26.COV2.S COVID-19 vaccine or a placebo. The sequencing used peripheral blood, collected in a trial of Ad26.COV2.S vaccine versus placebo. This chain joins TRBV7-2 and TRBJ2-1; D unclear. DNA for the CDR3: TGTGCCAGCAGCTTAGCAGGAGCGATGAATGAGCAGTTCTTC. Translation: CASSLAGAMNEQFF.